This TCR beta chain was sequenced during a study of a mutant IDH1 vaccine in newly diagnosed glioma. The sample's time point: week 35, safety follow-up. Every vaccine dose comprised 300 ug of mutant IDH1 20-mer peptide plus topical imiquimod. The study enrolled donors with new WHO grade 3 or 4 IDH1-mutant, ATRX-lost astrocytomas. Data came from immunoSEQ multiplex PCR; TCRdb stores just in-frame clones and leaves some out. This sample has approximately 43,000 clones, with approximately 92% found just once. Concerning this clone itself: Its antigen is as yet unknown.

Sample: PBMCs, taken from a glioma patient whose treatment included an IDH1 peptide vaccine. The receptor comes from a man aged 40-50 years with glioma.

The CDR3 loop is CASSLFHSGGNTEAFF. CDR3 in DNA: TGTGCCAGCAGCTTGTTTCATTCAGGGGGTAACACTGAAGCTTTCTTT. The chain is built from TRBV5-5 and TRBJ1-1, with TRBD1 identical over 7 bases. CDR3 length equals 16 residues. Germline-derived CDR1 and CDR2 are SGHKS and YYEKEE (reference sequence). V was pared by 1 base and J by 2 bases, with 8 bases of the junction left unmatched.